The clone carrying this T cell receptor (beta chain) was detected once. Source study methods: Estimates of nucleated cell counts were drawn from the amplification of reference gene primers. Profiled with immunoSEQ multiplex PCR; TCRdb holds only in-frame clones, not every one. V, J and clone size were drawn from that table, and D and trimming were deduced from the DNA. This sample has 200,000 or so clones; over 75% occur once, and the top ten carry roughly 9.8%. The data are from a study of blood T cell repertoires in COVID-19. Study-level background: COVID-19 samples from acute and convalescent phases originated in the United States, Italy and Spain. In each case, the material was cDNA or gDNA derived from T cells, B-cell-depleted T cells, or PBMCs.

The germline CDR1 and CDR2 sequences are SGHNT and YYREEE (reference sequence). The V segment lost 4 bases and the J segment 8 bases; nucleotides outside the gene matches: 6. CDR3 length: 14 residues. The chain couples TRBV5-4 to TRBJ1-6; 7 bases align to TRBD1. The receptor was isolated from a human donor with active or convalescent COVID-19. The donor label of this sample is uncertain. Sample: peripheral blood. CDR3 coding DNA: TGTGCCAGCAGCCACTCCGGGACAGATTCACCCCTCCACTTT. This encodes CASSHSGTDSPLHF.